A single T cell receptor beta chain is shown here with its context. With a J-beta primer mix and a sample-barcoded 5' primer, a second PCR ran about 7 to 12 cycles. TCRdb reprocessed the 5' RACE reads with MiXCR, giving one entry per CDR3 protein. The sample shows approximately 800,000 distinct CDR3 sequences, about 26% of them seen only once. These data originate in a study of blood T cells in healthy people across ages. The CDR3 runs 14 residues. V was trimmed by 0 bases and J by 1 base, leaving 9 bases between them. Germline loops: CDR1 DFQATT, CDR2 SNEGSKA (reference sequence). The sample was also linked to a second study, of T cells of mothers and their children. That work states: The authors detected no persistent microchimeric T cell clones.

The V gene is TRBV20-1, the J gene TRBJ2-5, with D maybe TRBD2 (6 bases). The TCR comes from a boy between 10 and 17 years old in good health. The sample taken for sequencing was blood. CDR3 in amino acids: CSARDGRPQETQYF. DNA of the CDR3: TGCAGTGCTAGAGACGGGAGACCCCAAGAGACCCAGTACTTC.